This T cell receptor (beta chain) was sequenced during a study of beta chain features in type 1 diabetes. Study conclusions and caveats: In comparison with healthy donors, patients had naive, central memory and Treg TCRB repertoires that appeared more similar.

This clone was observed a handful of times. Its specificity is unknown. Other DNA sequences of this sample code for an identical CDR3. Germline-derived CDR1 and CDR2 are KGHSH and LQKENI. The germline V and J ends were trimmed by 3 bases and 4 bases, with 4 bases remaining between them. The CDR3 covers 11 residues. A single heparinised blood sample, averaging approximately 0.12 L, was obtained per donor. Via CD45RO/CCR7/CD25/CD127/CD95/CD27, cells of the CD4+ naive, central memory, regulatory and stem cell-like memory subsets were sorted. The investigators reverse transcribed all of the isolated RNA, so they sequenced expressed TCRB transcripts. Method: immunoSEQ multiplex PCR; TCRdb's copy keeps in-frame clones and lacks some. The sample records about 330,000 clones, roughly 9.6% being singletons.

This sequence was found in a woman aged 30 to 39 in good health. Sample: naive CD4+ T cells from blood. The chain is built from TRBV18 and TRBJ2-7; no firm D call. The CDR3: CASSPQYEQYF. The CDR3 DNA follows: TGTGCCAGCTCACCTCAATACGAGCAGTACTTC.